What follows describes a single T cell receptor (beta chain). What it binds is not known. The sample comes from a study of read filtering for tumor transcriptome and immune sequencing. Findings and caveats of the study: Compared with RNA-seq, IR-seq gave much higher clonotype depth and reliability. The sorted CD138-negative fraction was a mixed bone marrow immune population, not purified T cells.

The library was built from about 400 ng RNA with molecular barcoded adaptors for alpha/delta and beta/gamma chains. TCRdb re-derived calls from the reads in MiXCR, one entry per CDR3 protein. The sample records over 35,000 distinct CDR3 sequences, around 15% being singletons. CDR3 length equals 15 residues. The material sequenced was a population of CD138-negative cells sorted from bone marrow. The receptor was derived from a donor at least 40 years old with multiple myeloma. The rearrangement uses TRBV21-1 and TRBJ2-7; TRBD2 is taken as the D call from the table, unchecked against the DNA. TRBV21-1 is a pseudogene locus. CDR3 nucleotide sequence: TGTGCCAGCAGCCGGGAGAGGGCCCTCTACTACGGGCAGTACTTC. Its translation is CASSRERALYYGQYF.